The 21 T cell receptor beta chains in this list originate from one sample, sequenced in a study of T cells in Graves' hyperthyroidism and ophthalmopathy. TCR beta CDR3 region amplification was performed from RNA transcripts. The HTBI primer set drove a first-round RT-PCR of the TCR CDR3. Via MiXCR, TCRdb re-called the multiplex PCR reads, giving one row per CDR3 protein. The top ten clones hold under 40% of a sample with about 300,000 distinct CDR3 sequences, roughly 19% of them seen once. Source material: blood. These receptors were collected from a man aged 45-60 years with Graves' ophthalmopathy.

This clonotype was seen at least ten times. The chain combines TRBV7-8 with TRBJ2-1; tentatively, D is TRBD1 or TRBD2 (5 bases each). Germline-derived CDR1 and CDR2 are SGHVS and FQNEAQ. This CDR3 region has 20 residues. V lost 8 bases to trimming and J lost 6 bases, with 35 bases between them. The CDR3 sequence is CASAWRQPIIPQVRVNEQFF. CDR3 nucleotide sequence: TGTGCCAGCGCCTGGAGGCAACCTATAATCCCACAGGTTAGGGTCAATGAGCAGTTCTTC.

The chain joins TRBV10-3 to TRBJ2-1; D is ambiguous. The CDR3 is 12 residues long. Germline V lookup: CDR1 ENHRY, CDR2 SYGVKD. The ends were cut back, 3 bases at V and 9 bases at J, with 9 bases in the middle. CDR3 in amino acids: CAISDQGFEQFF. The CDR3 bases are TGTGCCATCAGTGATCAAGGTTTTGAGCAGTTCTTC.

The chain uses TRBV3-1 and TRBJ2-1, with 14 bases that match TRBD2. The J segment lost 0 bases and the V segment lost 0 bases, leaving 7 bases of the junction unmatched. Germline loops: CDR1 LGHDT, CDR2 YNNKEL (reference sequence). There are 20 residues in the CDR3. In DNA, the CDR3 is TGTGCCAGCAGCCAAGAGTGGGGACTAGCGGGAGACCGCTCCTACAATGAGCAGTTCTTC. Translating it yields CASSQEWGLAGDRSYNEQFF.

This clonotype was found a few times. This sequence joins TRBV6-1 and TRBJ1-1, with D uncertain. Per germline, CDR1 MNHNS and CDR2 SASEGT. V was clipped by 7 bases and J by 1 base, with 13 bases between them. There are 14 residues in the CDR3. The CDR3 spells CASKELPTNTEAFF. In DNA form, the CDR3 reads TGTGCCAGCAAGGAGCTACCTACGAACACTGAAGCTTTCTTT.

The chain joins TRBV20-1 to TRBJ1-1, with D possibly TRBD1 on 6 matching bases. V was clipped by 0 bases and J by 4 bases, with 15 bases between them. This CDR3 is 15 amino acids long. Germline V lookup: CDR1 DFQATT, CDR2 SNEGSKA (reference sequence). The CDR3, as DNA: TGCAGTGCTAGAGAGGGGTCGGGGGCGGTCACTGAAGCTTTCTTT. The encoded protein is CSAREGSGAVTEAFF.

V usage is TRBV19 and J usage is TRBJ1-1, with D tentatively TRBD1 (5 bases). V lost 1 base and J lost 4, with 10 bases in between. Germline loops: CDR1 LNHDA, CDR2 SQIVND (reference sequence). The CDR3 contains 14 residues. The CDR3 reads CASSIGAGSTEAFF. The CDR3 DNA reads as TGTGCCAGTAGTATAGGAGCAGGGTCCACTGAAGCTTTCTTT. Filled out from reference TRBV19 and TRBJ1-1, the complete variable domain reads DGGITQSPKYLFRKEGQNVTLSCEQNLNHDAMYWYRQDPGQGLRLIYYSQIVNDFQKGDIAEGYSVSREKKESFPLTVTSAQKNPTAFYLCASSIGAGSTEAFFGQGTRLTVV.

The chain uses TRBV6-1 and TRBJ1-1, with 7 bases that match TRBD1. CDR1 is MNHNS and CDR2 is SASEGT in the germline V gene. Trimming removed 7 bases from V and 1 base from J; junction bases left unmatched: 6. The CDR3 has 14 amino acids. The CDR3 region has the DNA TGTGCCAGCACCCCCAACAGGGGGAACACTGAAGCTTTCTTT. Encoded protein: CASTPNRGNTEAFF.

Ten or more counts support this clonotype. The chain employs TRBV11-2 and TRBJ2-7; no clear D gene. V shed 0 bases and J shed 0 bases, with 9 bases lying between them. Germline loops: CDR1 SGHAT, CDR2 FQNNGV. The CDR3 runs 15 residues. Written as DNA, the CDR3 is TGTGCCAGCAGCTTAGAGCTCCGTAGCTCCTACGAGCAGTACTTC. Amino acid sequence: CASSLELRSSYEQYF.

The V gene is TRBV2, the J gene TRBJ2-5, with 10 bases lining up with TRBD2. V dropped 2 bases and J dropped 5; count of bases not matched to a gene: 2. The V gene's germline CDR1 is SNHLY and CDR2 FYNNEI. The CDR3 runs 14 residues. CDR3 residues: CASSELAGEETQYF. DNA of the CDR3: TGTGCCAGCAGTGAACTAGCGGGAGAGGAGACCCAGTACTTC.

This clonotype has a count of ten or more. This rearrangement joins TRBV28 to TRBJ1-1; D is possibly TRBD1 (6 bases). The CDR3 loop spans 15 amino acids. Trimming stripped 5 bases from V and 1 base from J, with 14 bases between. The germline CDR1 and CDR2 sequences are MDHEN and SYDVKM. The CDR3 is CASSPRGSWNTEAFF. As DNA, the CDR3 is TGTGCCAGCAGTCCCAGGGGTAGCTGGAACACTGAAGCTTTCTTT. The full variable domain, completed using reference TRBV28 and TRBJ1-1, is DVKVTQSSRYLVKRTGEKVFLECVQDMDHENMFWYRQDPGLGLRLIYFSYDVKMKEKGDIPEGYSVSREKKERFSLILESASTNQTSMYLCASSPRGSWNTEAFFGQGTRLTVV.

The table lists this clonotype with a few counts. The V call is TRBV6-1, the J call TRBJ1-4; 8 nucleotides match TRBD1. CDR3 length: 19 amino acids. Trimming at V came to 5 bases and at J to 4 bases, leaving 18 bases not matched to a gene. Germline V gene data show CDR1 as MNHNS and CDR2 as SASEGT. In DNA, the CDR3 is TGTGCCAGCAGTCCGACTCGCCGTAGGACAGGGATACTTAATGAAAAACTGTTTTTT. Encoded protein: CASSPTRRRTGILNEKLFF.

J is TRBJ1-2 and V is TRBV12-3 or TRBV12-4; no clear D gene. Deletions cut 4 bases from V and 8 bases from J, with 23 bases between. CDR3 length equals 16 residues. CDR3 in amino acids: CASSSSVAGRVRGYTF. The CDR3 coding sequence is TGTGCCAGCAGTTCATCGGTGGCCGGCAGAGTTAGAGGCTACACCTTC.

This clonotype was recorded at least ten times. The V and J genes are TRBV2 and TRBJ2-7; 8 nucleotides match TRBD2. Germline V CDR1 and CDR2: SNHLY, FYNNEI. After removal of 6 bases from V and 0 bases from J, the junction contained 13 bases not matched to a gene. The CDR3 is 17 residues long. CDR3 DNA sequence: TGTGCCAGCAGAGACGCCCCCGGTAGCGGGGTCTCCTACGAGCAGTACTTC. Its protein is CASRDAPGSGVSYEQYF.

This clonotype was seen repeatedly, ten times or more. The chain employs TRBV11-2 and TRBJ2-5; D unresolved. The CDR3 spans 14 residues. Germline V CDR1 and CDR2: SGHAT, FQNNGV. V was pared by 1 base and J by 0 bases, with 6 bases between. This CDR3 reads CASSLVAYQETQYF. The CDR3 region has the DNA TGTGCCAGCAGCTTAGTAGCCTACCAAGAGACCCAGTACTTC.

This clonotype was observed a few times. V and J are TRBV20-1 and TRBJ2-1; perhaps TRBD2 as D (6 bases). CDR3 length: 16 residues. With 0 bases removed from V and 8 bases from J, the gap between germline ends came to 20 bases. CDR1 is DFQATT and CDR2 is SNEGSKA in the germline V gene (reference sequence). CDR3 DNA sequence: TGCAGTGCTAGAGACCGAGATACGGGAGCTGGCGATGAGCAGTTCTTC. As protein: CSARDRDTGAGDEQFF.

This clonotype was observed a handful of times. The CDR3 DNA follows: TGCAGTGCTAGTGTATCGGGAATGGGTTTTGGAGAGACCCAGTACTTC. Translated, it gives CSASVSGMGFGETQYF. The rearrangement links TRBV20-1 to TRBJ2-5; TRBD2 might be the D (5 bases). Trimming left V 3 bases short and J 4 bases short, with 21 bases between. Germline V gene sequence: CDR1 DFQATT, CDR2 SNEGSKA (reference sequence). The CDR3 is 16 residues long.

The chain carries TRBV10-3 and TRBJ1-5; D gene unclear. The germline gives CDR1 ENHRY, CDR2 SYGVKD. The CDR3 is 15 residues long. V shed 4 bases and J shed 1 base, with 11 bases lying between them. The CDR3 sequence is CAISVAGGSNQPQHF. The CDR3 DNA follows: TGTGCCATCAGTGTAGCGGGAGGGAGCAATCAGCCCCAGCATTTT.

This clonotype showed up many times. The CDR3 loop is CAWSPTEGRRNQPQHF. DNA of the CDR3: TGTGCCTGGAGTCCAACCGAAGGGAGGCGCAATCAGCCCCAGCATTTT. The chain recombines TRBV30 with TRBJ1-5; no firm D call. The CDR3 sequence is 16 residues long. Trimming stripped 2 bases from V and 2 bases from J, with 16 bases between. In germline, CDR1 is GTSNPN, CDR2 SVGIG (reference sequence).

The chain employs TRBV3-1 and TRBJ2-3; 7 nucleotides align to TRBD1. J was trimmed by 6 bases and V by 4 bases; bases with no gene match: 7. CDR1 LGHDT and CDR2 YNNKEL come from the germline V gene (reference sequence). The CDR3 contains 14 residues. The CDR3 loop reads CASSRDHRGDTQYF. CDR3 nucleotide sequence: TGTGCCAGCAGCCGCGACCACAGGGGTGATACGCAGTATTTT.

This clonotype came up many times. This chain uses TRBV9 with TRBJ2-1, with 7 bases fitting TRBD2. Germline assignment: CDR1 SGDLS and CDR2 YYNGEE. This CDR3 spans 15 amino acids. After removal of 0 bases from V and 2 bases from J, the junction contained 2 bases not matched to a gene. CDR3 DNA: TGTGCCAGCAGCGTAGGGAGCGGGGCCTACAATGAGCAGTTCTTC. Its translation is CASSVGSGAYNEQFF.

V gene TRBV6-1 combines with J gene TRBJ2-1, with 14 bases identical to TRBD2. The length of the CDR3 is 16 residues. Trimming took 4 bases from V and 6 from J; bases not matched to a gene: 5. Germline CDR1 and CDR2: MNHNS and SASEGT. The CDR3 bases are TGTGCCAGCAGTGGGAAGGGACTAGCGGGGGTCAATGAGCAGTTCTTC. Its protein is CASSGKGLAGVNEQFF.